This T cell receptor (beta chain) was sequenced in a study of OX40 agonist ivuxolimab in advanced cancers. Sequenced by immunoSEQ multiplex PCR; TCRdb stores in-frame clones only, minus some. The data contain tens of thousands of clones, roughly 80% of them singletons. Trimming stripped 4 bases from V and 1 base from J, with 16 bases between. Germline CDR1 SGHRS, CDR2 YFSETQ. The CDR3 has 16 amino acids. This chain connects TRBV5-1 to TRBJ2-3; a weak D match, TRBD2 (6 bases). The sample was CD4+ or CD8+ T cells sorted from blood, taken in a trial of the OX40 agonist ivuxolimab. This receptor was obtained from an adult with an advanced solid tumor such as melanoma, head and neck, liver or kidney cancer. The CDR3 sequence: CASSTTPGVRTDTQYF. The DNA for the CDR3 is TGCGCCAGCAGCACCACCCCGGGGGTACGCACAGATACGCAGTATTTT.